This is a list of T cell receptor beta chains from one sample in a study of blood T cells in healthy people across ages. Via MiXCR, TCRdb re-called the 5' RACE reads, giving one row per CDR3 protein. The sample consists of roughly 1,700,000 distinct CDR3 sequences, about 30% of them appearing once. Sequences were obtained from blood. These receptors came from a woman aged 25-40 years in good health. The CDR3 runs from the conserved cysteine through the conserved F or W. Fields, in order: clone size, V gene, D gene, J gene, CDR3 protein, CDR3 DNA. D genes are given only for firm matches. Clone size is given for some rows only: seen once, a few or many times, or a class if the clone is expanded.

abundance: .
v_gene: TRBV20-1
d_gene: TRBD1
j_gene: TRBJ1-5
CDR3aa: CSVRDQDRGISSNQPQHF
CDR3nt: TGCAGTGTTAGAGATCAGGACAGGGGGATATCGAGCAATCAGCCCCAGCATTTT

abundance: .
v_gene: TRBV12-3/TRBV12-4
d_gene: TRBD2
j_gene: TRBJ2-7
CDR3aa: CASRRAGGASYEQYF
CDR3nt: TGTGCCAGCCGTCGGGCGGGGGGGGCCTCCTACGAGCAGTACTTC

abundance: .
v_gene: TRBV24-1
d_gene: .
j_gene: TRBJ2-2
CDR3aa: CAASQYTGELFF
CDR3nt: TGTGCCGCCAGTCAATACACCGGGGAGCTGTTTTTT

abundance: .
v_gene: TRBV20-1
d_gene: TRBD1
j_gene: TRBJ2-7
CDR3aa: CSAYTGGCYEQYF
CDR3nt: TGCAGTGCTTACACAGGGGGATGCTACGAGCAGTACTTC

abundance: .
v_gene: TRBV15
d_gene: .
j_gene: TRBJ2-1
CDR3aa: CATSRGTEGIREQFF
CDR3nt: TGTGCCACCAGCAGAGGTACTGAAGGGATTCGGGAGCAGTTCTTC

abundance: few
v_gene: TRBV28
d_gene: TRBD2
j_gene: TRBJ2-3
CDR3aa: CASSLALAGGTSTDTQYF
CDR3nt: TGTGCCAGCAGTTTGGCCCTAGCGGGGGGCACTAGCACAGATACGCAGTATTTT

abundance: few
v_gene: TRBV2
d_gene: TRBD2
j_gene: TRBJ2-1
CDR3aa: CATSGTSPLHNEQFF
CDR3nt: TGTGCCACCTCCGGGACTAGTCCCTTGCACAATGAGCAGTTCTTC

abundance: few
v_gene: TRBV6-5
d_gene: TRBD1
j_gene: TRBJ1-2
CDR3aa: CASRRPTGDGYTF
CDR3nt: TGTGCCAGCAGACGCCCAACAGGGGATGGCTACACCTTC

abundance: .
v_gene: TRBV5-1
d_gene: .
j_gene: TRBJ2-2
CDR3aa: CASGPGNTGELFF
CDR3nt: TGCGCCAGCGGGCCCGGGAACACCGGGGAGCTGTTTTTT

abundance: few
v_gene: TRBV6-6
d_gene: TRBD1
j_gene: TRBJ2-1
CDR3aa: CASINRDRGGNEQFF
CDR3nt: TGTGCCAGCATTAACCGGGACAGGGGCGGGAATGAGCAGTTCTTC

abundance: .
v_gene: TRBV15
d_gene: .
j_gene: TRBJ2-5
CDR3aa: CATSSGQTHAGPGGTQYF
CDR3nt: TGTGCCACCAGCAGTGGGCAGACTCATGCAGGGCCCGGGGGGACCCAGTACTTC

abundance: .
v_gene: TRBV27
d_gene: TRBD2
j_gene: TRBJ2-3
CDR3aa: CTSSPSGRARDTQYF
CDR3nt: TGTACCAGCAGTCCTAGCGGGAGGGCAAGAGATACGCAGTATTTT

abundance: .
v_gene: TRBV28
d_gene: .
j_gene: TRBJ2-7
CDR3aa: CASSLRDGSLYEQYF
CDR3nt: TGTGCCAGCAGTTTAAGGGACGGCAGTCTTTACGAGCAGTACTTC

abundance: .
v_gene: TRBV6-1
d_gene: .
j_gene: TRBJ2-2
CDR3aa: CASSPRGGLTNTGELFF
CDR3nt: TGTGCCAGCAGCCCCCGTGGGGGACTGACGAACACCGGGGAGCTGTTTTTT

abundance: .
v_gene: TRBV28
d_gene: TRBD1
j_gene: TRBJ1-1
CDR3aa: CASSFRDRMNTEAFF
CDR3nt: TGTGCCAGCAGTTTCCGGGACAGAATGAACACTGAAGCTTTCTTT

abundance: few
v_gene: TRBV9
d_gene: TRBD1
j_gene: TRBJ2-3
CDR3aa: CASSVGTGAGTDTQYF
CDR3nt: TGTGCCAGCAGCGTAGGGACAGGGGCGGGCACAGATACGCAGTATTTT

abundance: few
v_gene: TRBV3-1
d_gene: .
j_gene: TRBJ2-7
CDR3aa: CASSQAPGYYEQYF
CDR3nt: TGTGCCAGCAGCCAAGCTCCCGGATACTACGAGCAGTACTTC

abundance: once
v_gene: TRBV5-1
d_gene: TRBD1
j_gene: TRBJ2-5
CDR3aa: CASSFLPTGGETQYF
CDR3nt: TGCGCCAGCAGCTTTCTCCCGACAGGGGGAGAGACCCAGTACTTC

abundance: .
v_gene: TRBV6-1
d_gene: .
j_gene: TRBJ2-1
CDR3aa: CASSERGPPDEQFF
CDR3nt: TGTGCCAGCAGTGAACGGGGTCCCCCCGATGAGCAGTTCTTC

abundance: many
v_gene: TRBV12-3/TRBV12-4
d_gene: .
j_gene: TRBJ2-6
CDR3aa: CASSSQGGSGANVLTF
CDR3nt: TGTGCCAGCAGTTCACAGGGAGGTAGTGGGGCCAACGTCCTGACTTTC

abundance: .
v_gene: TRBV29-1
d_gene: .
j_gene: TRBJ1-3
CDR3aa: CSVETQANTIYF
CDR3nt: TGCAGCGTTGAAACCCAGGCGAACACCATATATTTT

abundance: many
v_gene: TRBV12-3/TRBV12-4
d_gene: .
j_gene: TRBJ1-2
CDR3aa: CASRLGGFGYGYTF
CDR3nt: TGTGCCAGCAGATTAGGGGGGTTTGGCTATGGCTACACCTTC

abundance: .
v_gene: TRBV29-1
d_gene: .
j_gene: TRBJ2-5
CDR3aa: CSARGTKETQYF
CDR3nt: TGCAGCGCCCGTGGAACGAAAGAGACCCAGTACTTC

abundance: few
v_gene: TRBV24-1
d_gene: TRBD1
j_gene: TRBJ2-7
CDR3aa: CATSDLWQDRGQREQYF
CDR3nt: TGTGCCACCAGTGATTTATGGCAGGACAGGGGGCAACGCGAGCAGTACTTC

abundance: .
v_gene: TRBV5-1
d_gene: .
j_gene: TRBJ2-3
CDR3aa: CAGSFGYLSASTDTQYF
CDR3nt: TGCGCCGGCAGCTTTGGATATCTATCGGCGAGCACAGATACGCAGTATTTT

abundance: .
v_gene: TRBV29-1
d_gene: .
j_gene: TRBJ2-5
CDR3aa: CSVEESGQAETQYF
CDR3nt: TGCAGCGTTGAAGAGTCCGGGCAGGCCGAGACCCAGTACTTC

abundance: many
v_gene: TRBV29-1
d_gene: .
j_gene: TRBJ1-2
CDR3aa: CSVLAPDSNYGYTF
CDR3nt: TGCAGCGTCCTTGCCCCCGACAGCAACTATGGCTACACCTTC

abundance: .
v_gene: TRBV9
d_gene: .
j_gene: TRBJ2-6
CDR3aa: CASSARGRRTNAGANVLTF
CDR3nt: TGTGCCAGCAGCGCAAGGGGACGTAGAACCAACGCTGGGGCCAACGTCCTGACTTTC

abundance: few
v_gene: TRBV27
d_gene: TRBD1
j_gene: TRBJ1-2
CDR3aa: CASSKGTANRDYGYTF
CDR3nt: TGTGCCAGCAGTAAAGGGACAGCTAACCGGGACTATGGCTACACCTTC

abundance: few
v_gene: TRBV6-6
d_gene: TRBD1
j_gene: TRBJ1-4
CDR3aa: CASSYGDRNNDGKLFF
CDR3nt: TGTGCCAGCAGTTACGGGGACAGAAATAATGATGGAAAACTGTTTTTT

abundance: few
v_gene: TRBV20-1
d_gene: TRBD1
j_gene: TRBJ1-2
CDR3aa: CSARPDRGRNYGYTF
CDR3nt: TGCAGTGCTAGACCTGACAGGGGGCGAAACTATGGCTACACCTTC

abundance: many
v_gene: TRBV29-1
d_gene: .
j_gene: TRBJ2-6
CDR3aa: CSVSAAGANVLTF
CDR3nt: TGCAGCGTTTCGGCGGCTGGGGCCAACGTCCTGACTTTC

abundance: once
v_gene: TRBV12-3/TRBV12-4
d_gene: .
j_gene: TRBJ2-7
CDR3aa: CASSQNRVFHEQYF
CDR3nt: TGTGCCAGCAGCCAAAACAGGGTTTTTCACGAGCAGTACTTC

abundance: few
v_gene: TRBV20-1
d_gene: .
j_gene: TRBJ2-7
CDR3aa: CSARFDPLRDYEQYF
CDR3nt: TGCAGTGCTAGATTTGACCCGTTGCGGGACTACGAGCAGTACTTC

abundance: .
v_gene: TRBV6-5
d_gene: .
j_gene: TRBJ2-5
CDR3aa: CASGRTGPGTQYF
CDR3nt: TGTGCCAGCGGGAGGACTGGCCCGGGGACCCAGTACTTC

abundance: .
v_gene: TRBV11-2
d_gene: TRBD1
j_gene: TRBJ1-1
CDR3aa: CASSSNRGLVTEAFF
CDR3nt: TGTGCCAGCAGCTCTAACAGGGGATTGGTCACTGAAGCTTTCTTT

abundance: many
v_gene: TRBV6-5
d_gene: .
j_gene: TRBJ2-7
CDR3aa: CASTPDGSAIVEQYF
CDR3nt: TGTGCCAGCACACCCGATGGTAGCGCTATCGTGGAGCAGTACTTC

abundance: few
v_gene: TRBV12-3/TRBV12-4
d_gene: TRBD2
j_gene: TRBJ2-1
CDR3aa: CASRSGTSGRAVSSYNEQFF
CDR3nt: TGTGCCAGCAGATCCGGGACTAGCGGGAGGGCGGTGTCCTCCTACAATGAGCAGTTCTTC

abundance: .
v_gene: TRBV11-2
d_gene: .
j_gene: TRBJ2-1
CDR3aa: CAGSRRGEVWFF
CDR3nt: TGTGCCGGCAGCCGACGGGGAGAGGTATGGTTCTTC

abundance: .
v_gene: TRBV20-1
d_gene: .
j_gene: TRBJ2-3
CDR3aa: CSARQVSTDTQYF
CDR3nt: TGCAGTGCTAGGCAGGTTAGCACAGATACGCAGTATTTT

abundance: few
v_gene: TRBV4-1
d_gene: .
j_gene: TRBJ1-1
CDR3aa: CASSLTLGQQNTEAFF
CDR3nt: TGCGCCAGCAGCCTGACGCTTGGACAGCAGAACACTGAAGCTTTCTTT

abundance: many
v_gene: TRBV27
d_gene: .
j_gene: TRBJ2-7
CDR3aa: CASSPSLPYEQYF
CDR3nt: TGTGCCAGCAGTCCCTCCCTTCCCTACGAGCAGTACTTC

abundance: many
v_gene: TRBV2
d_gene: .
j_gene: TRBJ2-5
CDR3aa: CASKGEETQYF
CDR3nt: TGTGCCAGCAAAGGAGAAGAGACCCAGTACTTC

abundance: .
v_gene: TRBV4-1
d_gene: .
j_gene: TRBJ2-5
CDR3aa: CASSQDNGGGFEQYF
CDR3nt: TGCGCCAGCAGCCAAGATAACGGGGGAGGCTTTGAGCAGTACTTC

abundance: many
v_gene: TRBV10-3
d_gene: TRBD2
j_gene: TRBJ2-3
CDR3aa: CAISPLAGGTDTQYF
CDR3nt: TGTGCCATCAGTCCCTTAGCGGGAGGCACAGATACGCAGTATTTT

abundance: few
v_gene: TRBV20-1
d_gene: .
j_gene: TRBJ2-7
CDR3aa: CSARDLNGPTSYEQYF
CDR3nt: TGCAGTGCTAGAGATCTTAACGGTCCAACTTCCTACGAGCAGTACTTC

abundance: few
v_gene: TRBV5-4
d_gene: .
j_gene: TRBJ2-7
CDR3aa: CASSSGLTTEQYF
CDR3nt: TGTGCCAGCAGCTCCGGACTGACTACCGAGCAGTACTTC

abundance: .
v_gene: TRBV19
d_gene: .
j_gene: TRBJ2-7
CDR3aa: CASSFGTPGPLGYEQYF
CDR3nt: TGTGCCAGTAGTTTTGGAACTCCGGGACCCCTGGGGTACGAGCAGTACTTC

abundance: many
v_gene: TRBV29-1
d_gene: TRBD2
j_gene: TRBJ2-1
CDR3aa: CSALDSGSDNEQFF
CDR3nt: TGCAGCGCCCTTGATAGCGGGAGTGATAATGAGCAGTTCTTC